This T cell receptor beta chain was captured by sequencing in a study of blood T cells in healthy people across ages. A second PCR of about 7 to 12 cycles used a sample-barcoded 5' primer and a J-beta primer mix. TCRdb used MiXCR to reprocess the 5' RACE reads, holding one entry per CDR3 protein. The sample yields some 900,000 distinct CDR3 sequences, under 50% seen once. Only a few counts were recorded for this clonotype. This clonotype originated in a man younger than 45 in good health. Sequences were obtained from blood.

CDR3 DNA: TGTGCCAGCAGTTTTGCGGGTCTTAATTCACCCCTCCACTTT. Its protein is CASSFAGLNSPLHF. The chain uses TRBV12-3 or TRBV12-4 and TRBJ1-6; D unresolved. CDR3 length equals 14 residues. Trimming left V 3 bases short and J 6 bases short, with 9 bases between.